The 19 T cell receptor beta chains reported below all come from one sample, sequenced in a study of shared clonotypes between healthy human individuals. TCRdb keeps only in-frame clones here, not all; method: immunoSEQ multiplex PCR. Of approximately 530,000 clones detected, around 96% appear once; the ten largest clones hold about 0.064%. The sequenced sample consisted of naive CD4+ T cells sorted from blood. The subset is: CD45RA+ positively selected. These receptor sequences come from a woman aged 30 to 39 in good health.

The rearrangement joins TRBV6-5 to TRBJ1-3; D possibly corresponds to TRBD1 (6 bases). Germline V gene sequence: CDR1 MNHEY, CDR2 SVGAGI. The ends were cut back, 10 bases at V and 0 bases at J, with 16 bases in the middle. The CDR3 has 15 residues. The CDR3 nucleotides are TGTGCCACCCGACAGGCGTCAAACTCTGGAAACACCATATATTTT. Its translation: CATRQASNSGNTIYF.

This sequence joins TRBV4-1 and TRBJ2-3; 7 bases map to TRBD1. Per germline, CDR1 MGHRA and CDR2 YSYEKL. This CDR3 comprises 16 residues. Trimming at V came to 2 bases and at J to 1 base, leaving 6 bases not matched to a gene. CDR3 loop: CASSQRRDSRTDTQYF. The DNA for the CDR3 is TGCGCCAGCAGCCAAAGACGGGACAGCCGCACAGATACGCAGTATTTT.

CDR3 DNA: TGTGCCAGCAGCTTGGGGGACAGACAAGAGACCCAGTACTTC. This sequence encodes CASSLGDRQETQYF. The chain combines TRBV5-4 with TRBJ2-5, with TRBD1 identical over 7 bases. The CDR3 length is 14 residues. J lost 2 bases, V lost 0 bases, and 1 base had no gene match. Germline V lookup: CDR1 SGHNT, CDR2 YYREEE (reference sequence).

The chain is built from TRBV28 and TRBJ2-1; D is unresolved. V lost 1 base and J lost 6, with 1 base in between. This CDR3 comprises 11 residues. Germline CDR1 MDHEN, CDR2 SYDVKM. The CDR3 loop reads CASSLFNEQFF. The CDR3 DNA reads TGTGCCAGCAGTTTATTCAATGAGCAGTTCTTC. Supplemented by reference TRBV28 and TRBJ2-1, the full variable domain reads DVKVTQSSRYLVKRTGEKVFLECVQDMDHENMFWYRQDPGLGLRLIYFSYDVKMKEKGDIPEGYSVSREKKERFSLILESASTNQTSMYLCASSLFNEQFFGPGTRLTVL.

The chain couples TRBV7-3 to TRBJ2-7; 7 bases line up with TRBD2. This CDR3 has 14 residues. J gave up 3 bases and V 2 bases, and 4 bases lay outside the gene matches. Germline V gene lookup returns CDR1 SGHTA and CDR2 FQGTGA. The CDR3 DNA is TGTGCCAGCAGCTTAGGGACTATGAACTACGAGCAGTACTTC. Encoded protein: CASSLGTMNYEQYF.

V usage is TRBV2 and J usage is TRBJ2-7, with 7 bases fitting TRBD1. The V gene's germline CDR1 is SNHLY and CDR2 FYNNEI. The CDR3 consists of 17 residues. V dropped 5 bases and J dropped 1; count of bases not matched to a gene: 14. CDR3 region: CASSSVGGTRASYEQYF. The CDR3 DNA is TGTGCCAGCAGTTCTGTAGGGGGCACAAGAGCGTCCTACGAGCAGTACTTC.

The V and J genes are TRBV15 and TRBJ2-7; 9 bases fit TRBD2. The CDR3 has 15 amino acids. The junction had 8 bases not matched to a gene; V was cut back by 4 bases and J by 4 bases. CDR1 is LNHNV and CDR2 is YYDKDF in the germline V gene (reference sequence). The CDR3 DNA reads TGTGCCACCAGCAAGTCTAGCGGGACCCTATACGAGCAGTACTTC. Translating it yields CATSKSSGTLYEQYF.

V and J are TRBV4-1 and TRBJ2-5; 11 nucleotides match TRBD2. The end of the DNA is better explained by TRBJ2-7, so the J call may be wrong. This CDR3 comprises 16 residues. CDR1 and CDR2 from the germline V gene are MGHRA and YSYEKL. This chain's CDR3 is CASSQPGLAGTYEQYF. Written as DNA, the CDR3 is TGCGCCAGCAGCCAGCCAGGACTAGCGGGCACCTACGAGCAGTACTTC.

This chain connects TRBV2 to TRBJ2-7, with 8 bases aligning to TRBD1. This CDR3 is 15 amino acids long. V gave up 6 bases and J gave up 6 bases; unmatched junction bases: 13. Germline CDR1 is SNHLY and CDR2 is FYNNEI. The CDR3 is CASSIDRGSGVEQYF. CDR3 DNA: TGTGCCAGCAGCATAGACAGGGGATCGGGGGTCGAGCAGTACTTC.

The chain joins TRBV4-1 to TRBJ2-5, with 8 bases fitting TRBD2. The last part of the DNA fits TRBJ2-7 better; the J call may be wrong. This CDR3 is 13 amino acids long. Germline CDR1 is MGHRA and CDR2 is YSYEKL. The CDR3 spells CASSSGTSYEQYF. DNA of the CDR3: TGCGCCAGCAGCTCCGGGACTAGCTACGAGCAGTACTTC.

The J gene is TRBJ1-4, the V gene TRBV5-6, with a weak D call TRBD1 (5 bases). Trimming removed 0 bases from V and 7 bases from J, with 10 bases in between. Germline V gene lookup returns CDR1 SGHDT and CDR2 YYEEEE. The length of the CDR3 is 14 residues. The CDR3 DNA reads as TGTGCCAGCAGCTTGGATCCAGGGTTTGAAAAACTGTTTTTT. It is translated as CASSLDPGFEKLFF.

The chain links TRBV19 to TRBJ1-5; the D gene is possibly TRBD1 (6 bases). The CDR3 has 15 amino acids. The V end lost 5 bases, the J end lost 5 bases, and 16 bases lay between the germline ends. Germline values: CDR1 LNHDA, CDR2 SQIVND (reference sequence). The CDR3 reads CASSARQGSDQPQHF. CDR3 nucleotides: TGTGCCAGTAGTGCACGTCAGGGGAGCGATCAGCCCCAGCATTTT.

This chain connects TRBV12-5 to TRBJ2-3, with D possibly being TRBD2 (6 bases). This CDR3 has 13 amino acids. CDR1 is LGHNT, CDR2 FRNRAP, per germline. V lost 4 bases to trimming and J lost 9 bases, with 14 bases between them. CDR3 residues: CASGSPGRGTQYF. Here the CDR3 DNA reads TGTGCTAGTGGTTCCCCGGGGCGGGGAACGCAGTATTTT.

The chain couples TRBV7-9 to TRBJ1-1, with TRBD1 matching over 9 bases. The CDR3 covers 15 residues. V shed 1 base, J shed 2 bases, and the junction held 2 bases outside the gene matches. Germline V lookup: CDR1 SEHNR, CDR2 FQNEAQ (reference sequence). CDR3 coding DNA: TGTGCCAGCAGCTTAGGGGACAGGGCAAACACTGAAGCTTTCTTT. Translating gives CASSLGDRANTEAFF. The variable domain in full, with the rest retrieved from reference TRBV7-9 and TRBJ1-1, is DTGVSQNPRHKITKRGQNVTFRCDPISEHNRLYWYRQTLGQGPEFLTYFQNEAQLEKSRLLSDRFSAERPKGSFSTLEIQRTEQGDSAMYLCASSLGDRANTEAFFGQGTRLTVV.

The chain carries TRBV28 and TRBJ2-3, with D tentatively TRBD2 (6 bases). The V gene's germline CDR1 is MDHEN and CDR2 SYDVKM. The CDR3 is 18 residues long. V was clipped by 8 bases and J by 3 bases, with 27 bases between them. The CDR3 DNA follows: TGTGCCAGCGTCTCCCCACGGGACTCAAGTGGGTTAACAGATACGCAGTATTTT. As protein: CASVSPRDSSGLTDTQYF.

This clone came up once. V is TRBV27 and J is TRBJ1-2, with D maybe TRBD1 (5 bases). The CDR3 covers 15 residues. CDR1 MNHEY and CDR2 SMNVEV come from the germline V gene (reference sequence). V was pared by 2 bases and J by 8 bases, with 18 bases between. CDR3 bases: TGTGCCAGCAGTTTAGGGGGGGGAACCCAACCGGGCTACACCTTC. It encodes CASSLGGGTQPGYTF.

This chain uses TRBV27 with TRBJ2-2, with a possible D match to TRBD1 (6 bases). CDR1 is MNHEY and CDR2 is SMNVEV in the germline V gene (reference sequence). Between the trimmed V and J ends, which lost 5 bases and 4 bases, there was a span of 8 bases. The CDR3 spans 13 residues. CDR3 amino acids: CASSQTGTGELFF. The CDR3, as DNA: TGTGCCAGCAGTCAGACAGGCACCGGGGAGCTGTTTTTT.

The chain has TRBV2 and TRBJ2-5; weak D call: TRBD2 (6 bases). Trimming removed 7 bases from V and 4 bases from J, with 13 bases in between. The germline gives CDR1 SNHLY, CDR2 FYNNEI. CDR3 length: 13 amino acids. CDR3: CASNRGSRETQYF. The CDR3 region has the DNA TGTGCCAGCAACCGGGGGTCTCGAGAGACCCAGTACTTC.

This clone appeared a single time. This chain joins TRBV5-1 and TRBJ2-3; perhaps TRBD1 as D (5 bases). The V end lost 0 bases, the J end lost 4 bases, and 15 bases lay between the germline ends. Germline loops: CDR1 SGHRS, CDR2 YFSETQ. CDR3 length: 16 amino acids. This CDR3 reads CASSLVGQGLADTQYF. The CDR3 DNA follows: TGCGCCAGCAGCTTGGTGGGTCAGGGTCTCGCAGATACGCAGTATTTT.